This TCR beta chain comes out of a study of blood T cell repertoires in COVID-19. Study in general: Samples representing acute and convalescent COVID-19 were sourced from the United States, Italy and Spain. In each case, the material was cDNA or gDNA derived from T cells, B-cell-depleted T cells, or PBMCs.

As handled by the study authors: Reference gene primer amplification gave nucleated cell count estimates. Using immunoSEQ multiplex PCR, the repertoire was profiled, and TCRdb retains in-frame clones only, with some absent. The V and J calls and the clone size are those of that table, but D and trimming were determined from the DNA. The sample shows approximately 120,000 clones, over 75% of them seen only once. The CDR3 has 17 amino acids. Looked up from germline, CDR1 is WNHNN and CDR2 is SYGVQD (reference sequence). V was trimmed by 1 base and J by 5 bases, leaving 17 bases between them. The clonotype was recovered from a man older than 75 with active or convalescent COVID-19. The chain has TRBV10-1 and TRBJ1-4; no definite D call. Sequenced input: peripheral blood. CDR3 coding DNA: TGCGCCAGCAGTGAGTTTTTGTACGAGACTACAAATGAAAAACTGTTTTTT. Its protein is CASSEFLYETTNEKLFF.